This T cell receptor beta chain was identified during a study of blood T cells in healthy people across ages. Study-wide points: TCR beta diversity per million T cells fell roughly linearly with age.

The trim removed 4 bases at V and 11 bases at J, leaving 8 bases unmatched. Germline CDR1 reads MNHEY; CDR2 reads SVGEGT. This CDR3 has 13 amino acids. With a J-beta primer mix and a sample-barcoded 5' primer, a second PCR ran about 7 to 12 cycles. MiXCR, applied by TCRdb to the 5' RACE reads, yields one record per CDR3 protein. The table lists 270,000 or so distinct CDR3 sequences, 27% of them singletons. A word on this clonotype: What it binds is unknown.

This TCR was sampled from a woman aged 70 to 79 in good health. V and J are TRBV6-2 or TRBV6-3 and TRBJ2-7, with 10 bases identical to TRBD2. The sequenced sample was blood. The CDR3 region is CASSSLAGNWEYF. Written as DNA, the CDR3 is TGTGCCAGCAGTTCACTAGCGGGAAACTGGGAGTACTTC.